The rows below give T cell receptor beta chains drawn from one sample of a study of TIL therapy for anti-PD-1-resistant metastatic lung cancer. Clones were sequenced by immunoSEQ multiplex PCR, and TCRdb holds only the in-frame ones, with some missing. This sample yields tens of thousands of clones, of which 79% are seen a single time; about 16% belongs to the top ten. Sequencing was performed on blood, taken at baseline. Receptor source: an older man with non-small cell lung cancer. The CDR3 runs from the conserved cysteine through the conserved F or W. Each record gives: V gene, J gene, D gene, clone size, CDR3 DNA, CDR3 protein. D genes are given only for firm matches. A row's size may be missing; if present it is once, few, many or a size class.

V: TRBV5-1; J: TRBJ2-3; D: NA; size: NA; DNA: TGCGCCAGCAGCTATGGGGGATCAGATACGCAGTATTTT; CDR3: CASSYGGSDTQYF
V: TRBV20-1; J: TRBJ1-1; D: NA; size: NA; DNA: TGCAGTGTCACCCAGAACACTGAAGCTTTCTTT; CDR3: CSVTQNTEAFF
V: TRBV7-2; J: TRBJ2-1; D: NA; size: NA; DNA: TGTGCCAGCAGCTTATGGGGGACCGAAAATGAGCAGTTCTTC; CDR3: CASSLWGTENEQFF
V: TRBV6-1; J: TRBJ2-5; D: TRBD1; size: NA; DNA: TGTGCCAGCAGACAGGGGGCCCCAGAGACCCAGTACTTC; CDR3: CASRQGAPETQYF
V: TRBV7-3; J: TRBJ2-7; D: TRBD1; size: NA; DNA: TGTGCCAGCAGCTTGGGGAACCCGGGACAGGGCTACGAGCAGTACTTC; CDR3: CASSLGNPGQGYEQYF
V: TRBV5-1; J: TRBJ2-1; D: TRBD2; size: NA; DNA: TGCGCCAGCAGCTTGCCGTCTAGCGGAGATTACAATGAGCAGTTCTTC; CDR3: CASSLPSSGDYNEQFF
V: TRBV2; J: TRBJ2-7; D: NA; size: NA; DNA: TGTGCCAGCAGTGAAGGGGACTCCTACGAGCAGTACTTC; CDR3: CASSEGDSYEQYF
V: TRBV29-1; J: TRBJ2-7; D: TRBD2; size: NA; DNA: TGCAGCGCCAGGGGGTCTAGCGGGAGTTCGTACGAGCAGTACTTC; CDR3: CSARGSSGSSYEQYF
V: TRBV15; J: TRBJ1-4; D: TRBD1; size: few; DNA: TGTGCCACCAGCAGACCGGGACAGGGGATTGAAAAACTGTTTTTT; CDR3: CATSRPGQGIEKLFF
V: TRBV5-1; J: TRBJ2-7; D: TRBD1; size: NA; DNA: TGCGCCAGCAGCATAGGACAGGGAGCCTTCTACGAGCAGTACTTC; CDR3: CASSIGQGAFYEQYF
V: TRBV27; J: TRBJ2-1; D: NA; size: NA; DNA: TGTGCCAGCAGTCAACTGCCGGGAGAGCAGTTCTTC; CDR3: CASSQLPGEQFF